This T cell receptor beta chain was found in a study of monozygotic twins with inflammatory bowel disease. CDR3 size: 15 residues. Germline V gene lookup returns CDR1 MDHEN and CDR2 SYDVKM. TCRdb reprocessed the 5' RACE reads, with one entry per CDR3 protein and no DNA. The sample's table shows some 150,000 distinct CDR3 sequences. The rearrangement uses TRBV28 and TRBJ2-4; the TRBD1 assignment by TCRdb is unverifiable without DNA. The clonotype originates from a human donor with ulcerative colitis or Crohn's disease, or a healthy co-twin of an affected twin (not recorded which). Sequencing input: blood. CDR3 region: CASSLEGVGGNIQYF.